The text below deals with one TCR beta chain. Antigen specificity is unknown. Only in-frame clones appear in the TCRdb table, and some are missing; sequencing was by immunoSEQ multiplex PCR. The table includes some 71,000 clones, roughly 81% detected once. Trimming left V 8 bases short and J 7 bases short, with 15 bases between. The CDR3 has 12 amino acids. Germline V CDR1 and CDR2: MDHEN, SYDVKM. This entry comes from a study of T cells in localized non-small cell lung cancer. Whole-study results and caveats: Heterogeneity stays possible, as sequencing covered only one tumor region. A median of 57 clones ranked among the top 100 in tumor appeared in adjacent lung.

This chain uses TRBV28 with TRBJ2-7; D gene uncertain. The TCR sequence derives from a female donor of 60 years or more with stage I lung adenocarcinoma. The sequencing here drew on peripheral blood, taken before any cancer treatment. For the CDR3, the DNA is TGTGCCAGCGGCATCCTAGGTCGGGAGCAGTACTTC. It yields the protein CASGILGREQYF.